This record covers a single T cell receptor beta chain. The data belong to a study of blood T cell repertoires in COVID-19. Across the whole study: From T cells, B-cell-depleted T cells, or PBMCs came the material, which was cDNA or gDNA.

Assay: immunoSEQ multiplex PCR; the TCRdb copy retains only in-frame clones and omits some. The repertoire holds fewer than 250,000 clones, with about 85% as singletons. The CDR3 sequence is 16 residues long. Germline-derived CDR1 and CDR2 are LNHNV and YYDKDF (reference sequence). Trimming shortened V by 1 base and J by 5 bases, and 15 bases separated the two germline ends. The genes are TRBV15 and TRBJ1-5, with D maybe TRBD1 (6 bases). This TCR was sampled from a man aged 40-49 years with acute or convalescent COVID-19. The sample comprised peripheral blood. The CDR3 sequence: CATSRGSGAMHQPQHF. The DNA of the CDR3 is TGTGCCACCAGCAGAGGTTCAGGGGCCATGCATCAGCCCCAGCATTTT.